These T cell receptor beta chains were read from a single sample in a study of blood T cells in healthy people across ages. TCRdb re-called the 5' RACE reads through MiXCR, storing one row per CDR3 protein. Of 550,000 to 700,000 distinct CDR3 sequences in the sample, 27% were seen once. Sequenced input: blood. The receptors here all came from a woman aged 70-85 years in good health. The CDR3 runs from the conserved cysteine through the conserved F or W. A D gene is named only where the DNA matches it firmly. Size is omitted from some rows. Given values are once, few, many or a class for expanded clones.

>15|NA|TRBV7-2|TRBJ2-5|TRBD2
TGTGCCAGCAGCTTAGTTGGTGCGGGGGGTGAGACCCAGTACTTC
CASSLVGAGGETQYF
>15|few|TRBV24-1|TRBJ1-1|NA
TGTGCCACCAGTGATTCGAGACGGGGAAACACTGAAGCTTTCTTT
CATSDSRRGNTEAFF
>14|NA|TRBV5-6|TRBJ1-4|NA
TGTGCCTGCAGCTTGGAGGGTGGGGCTCCAAAACTGTTTTTT
CACSLEGGAPKLFF
>12|few|TRBV29-1|TRBJ2-1|TRBD1
TGCAGCGGCGGACAGGGTTACAATGAGCAGTTCTTC
CSGGQGYNEQFF
>15|NA|TRBV15|TRBJ1-2|TRBD1
TGTGCCACCAGCAGAGTGGGGACAGGGGTTTATGGCTACACCTTC
CATSRVGTGVYGYTF
>13|NA|TRBV29-1|TRBJ2-5|TRBD1
TGCAGCGTTGAGCCAGGGGGCTTCGAGACCCAGTACTTC
CSVEPGGFETQYF
>14|NA|TRBV7-2|TRBJ1-4|TRBD1
TGTGCCGGCAGCCTACAGGGGGCGTATGAAAAACTGTTTTTT
CAGSLQGAYEKLFF
>15|NA|TRBV10-2|TRBJ2-7|NA
TGCGCCAGCAGTGAGTCGTACCGAGCCCCCTACGAGCAGTACTTC
CASSESYRAPYEQYF
>12|NA|TRBV12-3/TRBV12-4|TRBJ1-1|TRBD1
TGTGCCAGCAGGGACCGGGACAGCGGAGCTTTCTTT
CASRDRDSGAFF
>12|few|TRBV7-8|TRBJ1-2|NA
TGTGCCAGCAGCGCCGAGGAGGGAGGCTACACCTTC
CASSAEEGGYTF
>13|NA|TRBV27|TRBJ2-7|NA
TGTGCCAGCAGTTTATCTTGGGATTACGAGCAGTACTTC
CASSLSWDYEQYF
>17|NA|TRBV6-5|TRBJ1-1|TRBD1
TGTGCCAGCAGTTACCGAAGGGGACAGGGGGCGAGGACTGAAGCTTTCTTT
CASSYRRGQGARTEAFF
>15|NA|TRBV18|TRBJ1-1|TRBD1
TGTGCCAGCTCACCACAACAGGGGGATGGAACTGAAGCTTTCTTT
CASSPQQGDGTEAFF
>16|few|TRBV4-1|TRBJ2-7|NA
TGCGCCAGCAGCCAATCTTGGACAGAGGGCCCCTACGAGCAGTACTTC
CASSQSWTEGPYEQYF
>14|NA|TRBV7-2|TRBJ2-3|NA
TGTGCCAGCAGCTCAGTGATACGGGGAGATACGCAGTATTTT
CASSSVIRGDTQYF
>11|many|TRBV29-1|TRBJ2-7|NA
TGCAGCGTTGCTTTTGACTACGAGCAGTACTTC
CSVAFDYEQYF
>11|NA|TRBV5-1|TRBJ2-1|NA
TGCGCCAGCAGCGTCTTAGGGAGGCAGTTCTTC
CASSVLGRQFF
>15|once|TRBV5-1|TRBJ1-3|NA
TGCGCCAGCAGCTTAACGGACAGCGGTCGGGACACCATATATTTT
CASSLTDSGRDTIYF
>13|NA|TRBV6-2/TRBV6-3|TRBJ2-5|NA
TGTGCCAGCAGCCGACAGGATCCAGAGACCCAGTACTTC
CASSRQDPETQYF
>14|few|TRBV7-9|TRBJ1-3|NA
TGTGCCAGCAGCCTCATGACGGACGAAGACACCATATATTTT
CASSLMTDEDTIYF
>16|once|TRBV19|TRBJ2-3|NA
TGTGCCAGTAGCCCGCGGGGGCACGGGGACACAGATACGCAGTATTTT
CASSPRGHGDTDTQYF
>13|NA|TRBV2|TRBJ1-1|TRBD1
TGTGCCACCAGAACAGGGGGTGTCACTGAAGCTTTCTTT
CATRTGGVTEAFF
>20|once|TRBV4-1|TRBJ2-1|TRBD2
TGCGCCAGCAGCCGGCCACTAGCGGGGGGGCTTTCTGCCTCCTACAATGAGCAGTTCTTC
CASSRPLAGGLSASYNEQFF
>14|few|TRBV20-1|TRBJ2-1|TRBD2
TGCAGTGCTTCCGGGACTAGGACTTCGGGTGAGCAGTTCTTC
CSASGTRTSGEQFF
>19|NA|TRBV12-3/TRBV12-4|TRBJ2-5|TRBD2
TGTGCCAGCAGTCGGACTAGCGGGGGGGGAAATCCCCTTCAAGAGACCCAGTACTTC
CASSRTSGGGNPLQETQYF
>14|NA|TRBV5-6|TRBJ2-5|NA
TGTGCCAGCAGCTTGGTGGGGGGCCGGGAGACCCAGTACTTC
CASSLVGGRETQYF
>17|NA|TRBV6-5|TRBJ1-2|TRBD1
TGTGCCAGCAGTTACCGGACAGGGATCGGCCCCTATGGGGGCTACACCTTC
CASSYRTGIGPYGGYTF
>14|NA|TRBV15|TRBJ2-1|NA
TGTGCCACCGGGAGGAGGGGGGGCGTGGGTGAGCAGTTCTTC
CATGRRGGVGEQFF
>14|few|TRBV30|TRBJ2-1|NA
TGTGCCTGGAGTAAAGGCCTCTCCTACAATGAGCAGTTCTTC
CAWSKGLSYNEQFF
>14|NA|TRBV9|TRBJ2-5|NA
TGTGCCAGCAGCGGGGGCGCCGGACAAGAGACCCAGTACTTC
CASSGGAGQETQYF
>12|NA|TRBV12-3/TRBV12-4|TRBJ2-3|NA
TGTGCCAGCAGTGTACGAACAGATACGCAGTATTTT
CASSVRTDTQYF
>13|NA|TRBV27|TRBJ2-5|NA
TGTGCCAGCAGTTGGTCACCACAGGAGACCCAGTACTTC
CASSWSPQETQYF
>13|NA|TRBV9|TRBJ1-2|NA
TGTGCCAGCAGCCCCCGGACGGGGTATGGCTACACCTTC
CASSPRTGYGYTF